This TCR beta chain was sequenced for a study of shared clonotypes between healthy human individuals. Several immunoSEQ plates received, in even portions, the genomic DNA of each subset. Each PCR replicate run on unsorted PBMC took in 300 to 350 ng DNA, 30,000 or so T cell genomes. Per the original methods: Without quality scores, immunoSEQ junctional reads could not be filtered like full-length reads. Measured with immunoSEQ multiplex PCR; TCRdb has only the in-frame clones, and not every one. The V and J calls and the clone size are those of that table, but D and trimming were determined from the DNA. This sample has about 490,000 clones, with about 82% found just once. About 90 million PBMCs were counted before genomic DNA extraction. The germline V gene has CDR1 MGHRA and CDR2 YSYEKL. The V and J ends lost 4 bases and 0 bases, in that order; junction bases with no gene match: 8. The CDR3 runs 16 residues.

This receptor was obtained from a woman between 40 and 50 years old in good health. Some clones in this sample may be carry-over from other donors' samples. Sequenced sample: PBMCs. The chain links TRBV4-1 to TRBJ1-2; 7 bases fit TRBD1. The DNA of the CDR3 is TGCGCCAGCAGCCCCCAAGGGGGCAGAGCTAACTATGGCTACACCTTC. This sequence encodes CASSPQGGRANYGYTF.